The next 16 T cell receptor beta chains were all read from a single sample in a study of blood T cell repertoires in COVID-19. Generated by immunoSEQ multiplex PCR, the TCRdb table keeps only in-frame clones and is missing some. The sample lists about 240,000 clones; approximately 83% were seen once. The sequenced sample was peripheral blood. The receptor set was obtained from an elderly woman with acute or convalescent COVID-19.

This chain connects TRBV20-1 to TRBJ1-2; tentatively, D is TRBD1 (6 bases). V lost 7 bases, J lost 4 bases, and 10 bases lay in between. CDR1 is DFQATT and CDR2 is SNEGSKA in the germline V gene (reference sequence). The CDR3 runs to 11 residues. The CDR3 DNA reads TGCAGTGGAACAGGGCCCTATGGCTACACCTTC. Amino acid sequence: CSGTGPYGYTF.

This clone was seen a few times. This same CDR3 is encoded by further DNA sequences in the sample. The CDR3 nucleotides are TGTGCCAGCTCCCCTGACACCTCTGGAAACACCATATATTTT. Protein: CASSPDTSGNTIYF. The chain combines TRBV18 with TRBJ1-3; no reliable D call. Per the germline V gene, CDR1 is KGHSH and CDR2 is LQKENI. CDR3 size: 14 residues. Trimming cost V 6 bases and J 0 bases, with 9 bases left between them. The variable domain in full, with the rest retrieved from reference TRBV18 and TRBJ1-3, is NAGVMQNPRHLVRRRGQEARLRCSPMKGHSHVYWYRQLPEEGLKFMVYLQKENIIDESGMPKERFSAEFPKEGPSILRIQQVVRGDSAAYFCASSPDTSGNTIYFGEGSWLTVV.

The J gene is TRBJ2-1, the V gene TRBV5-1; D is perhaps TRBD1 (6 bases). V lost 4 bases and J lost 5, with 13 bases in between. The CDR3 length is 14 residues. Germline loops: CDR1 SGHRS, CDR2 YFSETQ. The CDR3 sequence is CASSPRDTNNEQFF. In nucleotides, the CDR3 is TGCGCCAGCAGCCCCAGGGACACCAACAATGAGCAGTTCTTC. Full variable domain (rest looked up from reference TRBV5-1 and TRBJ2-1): KAGVTQTPRYLIKTRGQQVTLSCSPISGHRSVSWYQQTPGQGLQFLFEYFSETQRNKGNFPGRFSGRQFSNSRSEMNVSTLELGDSALYLCASSPRDTNNEQFFGPGTRLTVL.

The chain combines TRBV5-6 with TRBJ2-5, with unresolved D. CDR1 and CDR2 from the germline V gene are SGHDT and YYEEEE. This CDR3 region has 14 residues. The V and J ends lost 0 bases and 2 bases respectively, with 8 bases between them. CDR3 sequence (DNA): TGTGCCAGCAGCTTGGTTGGCGGACAAGAGACCCAGTACTTC. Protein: CASSLVGGQETQYF.

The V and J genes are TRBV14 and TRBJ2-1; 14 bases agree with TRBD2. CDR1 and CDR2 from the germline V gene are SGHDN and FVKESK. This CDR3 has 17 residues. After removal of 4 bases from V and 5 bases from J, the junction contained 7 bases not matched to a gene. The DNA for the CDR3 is TGTGCCAGCAGCCCATACCGGACTAGCGGGAGGAACAATGAGCAGTTCTTC. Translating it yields CASSPYRTSGRNNEQFF.

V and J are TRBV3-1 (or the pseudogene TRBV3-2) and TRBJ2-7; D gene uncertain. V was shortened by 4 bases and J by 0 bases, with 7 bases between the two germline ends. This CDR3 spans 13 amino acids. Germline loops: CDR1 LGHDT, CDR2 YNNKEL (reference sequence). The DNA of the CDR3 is TGTGCCAGCAGCCTTAGGAGCTCCTACGAGCAGTACTTC. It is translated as CASSLRSSYEQYF.

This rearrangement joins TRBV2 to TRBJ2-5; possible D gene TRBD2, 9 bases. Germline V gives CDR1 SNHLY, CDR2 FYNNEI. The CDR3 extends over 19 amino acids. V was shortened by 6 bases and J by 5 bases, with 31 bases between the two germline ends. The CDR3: CASSPVGQGGASGVETQYF. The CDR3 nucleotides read TGTGCCAGCAGCCCCGTCGGACAGGGAGGTGCTAGCGGGGTGGAGACCCAGTACTTC.

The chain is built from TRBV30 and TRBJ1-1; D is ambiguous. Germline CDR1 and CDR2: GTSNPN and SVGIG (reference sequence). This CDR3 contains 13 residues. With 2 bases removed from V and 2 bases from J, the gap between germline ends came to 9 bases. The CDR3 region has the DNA TGTGCCTGGAGTACACAGCTAAACACTGAAGCTTTCTTT. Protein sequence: CAWSTQLNTEAFF.

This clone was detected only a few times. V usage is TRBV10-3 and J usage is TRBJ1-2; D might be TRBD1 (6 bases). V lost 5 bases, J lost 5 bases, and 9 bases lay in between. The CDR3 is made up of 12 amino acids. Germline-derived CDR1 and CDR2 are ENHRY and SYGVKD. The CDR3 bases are TGTGCCATCAGTAACAGGGAGTATGGCTACACCTTC. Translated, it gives CAISNREYGYTF.

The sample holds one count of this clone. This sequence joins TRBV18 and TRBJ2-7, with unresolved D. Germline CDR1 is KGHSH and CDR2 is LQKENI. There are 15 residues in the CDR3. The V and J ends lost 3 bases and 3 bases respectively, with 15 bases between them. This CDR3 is CASSPGRPELYEQYF. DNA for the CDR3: TGTGCCAGCTCACCGGGTAGGCCGGAGCTCTACGAGCAGTACTTC.

This CDR3 is CASSFGIRAHEQFF. In DNA, the CDR3 is TGTGCCAGCAGCTTCGGTATCAGGGCCCATGAGCAGTTCTTC. The chain uses TRBV5-6 and TRBJ2-1; a possible D gene is TRBD1 (5 bases). The CDR3 length is 14 residues. Germline V lookup: CDR1 SGHDT, CDR2 YYEEEE. Between the trimmed V and J ends, which lost 2 bases and 8 bases, there was a span of 14 bases.

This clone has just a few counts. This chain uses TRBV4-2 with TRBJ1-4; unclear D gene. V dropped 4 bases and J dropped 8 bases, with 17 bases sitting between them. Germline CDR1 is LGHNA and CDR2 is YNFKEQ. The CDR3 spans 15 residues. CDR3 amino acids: CASSPPSIPREKLFF. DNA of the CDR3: TGTGCCAGCAGCCCGCCGAGCATCCCTCGAGAAAAACTGTTTTTT.

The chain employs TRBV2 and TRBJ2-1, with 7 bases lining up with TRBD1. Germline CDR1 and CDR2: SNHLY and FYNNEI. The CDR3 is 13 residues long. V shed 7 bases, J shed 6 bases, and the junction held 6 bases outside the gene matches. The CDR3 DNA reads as TGTGCCAGCACAGGGGGTCAAGTCAATGAGCAGTTCTTC. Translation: CASTGGQVNEQFF.

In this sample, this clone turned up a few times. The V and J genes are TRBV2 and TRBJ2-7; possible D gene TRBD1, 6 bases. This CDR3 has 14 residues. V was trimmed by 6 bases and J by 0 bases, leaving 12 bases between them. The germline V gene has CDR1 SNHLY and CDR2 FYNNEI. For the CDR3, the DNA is TGTGCCAGCAGGGAGGACAGTTTCTCCTACGAGCAGTACTTC. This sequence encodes CASREDSFSYEQYF.

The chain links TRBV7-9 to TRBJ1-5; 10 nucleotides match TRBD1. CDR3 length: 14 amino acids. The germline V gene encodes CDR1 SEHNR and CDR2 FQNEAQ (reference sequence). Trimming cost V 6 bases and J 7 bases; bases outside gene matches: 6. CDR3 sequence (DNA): TGTGCCAGCAGAGGACAGGGGGAGAGGCAGCCCCAGCATTTT. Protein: CASRGQGERQPQHF. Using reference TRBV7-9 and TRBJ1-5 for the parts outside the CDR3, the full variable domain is DTGVSQNPRHKITKRGQNVTFRCDPISEHNRLYWYRQTLGQGPEFLTYFQNEAQLEKSRLLSDRFSAERPKGSFSTLEIQRTEQGDSAMYLCASRGQGERQPQHFGDGTRLSIL.

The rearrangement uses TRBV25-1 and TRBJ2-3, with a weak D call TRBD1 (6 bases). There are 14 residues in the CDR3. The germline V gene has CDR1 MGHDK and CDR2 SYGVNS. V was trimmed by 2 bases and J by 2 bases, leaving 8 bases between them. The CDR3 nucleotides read TGTGCCAGCAGTGAAATGGGGGCCACAGATACGCAGTATTTT. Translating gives CASSEMGATDTQYF.